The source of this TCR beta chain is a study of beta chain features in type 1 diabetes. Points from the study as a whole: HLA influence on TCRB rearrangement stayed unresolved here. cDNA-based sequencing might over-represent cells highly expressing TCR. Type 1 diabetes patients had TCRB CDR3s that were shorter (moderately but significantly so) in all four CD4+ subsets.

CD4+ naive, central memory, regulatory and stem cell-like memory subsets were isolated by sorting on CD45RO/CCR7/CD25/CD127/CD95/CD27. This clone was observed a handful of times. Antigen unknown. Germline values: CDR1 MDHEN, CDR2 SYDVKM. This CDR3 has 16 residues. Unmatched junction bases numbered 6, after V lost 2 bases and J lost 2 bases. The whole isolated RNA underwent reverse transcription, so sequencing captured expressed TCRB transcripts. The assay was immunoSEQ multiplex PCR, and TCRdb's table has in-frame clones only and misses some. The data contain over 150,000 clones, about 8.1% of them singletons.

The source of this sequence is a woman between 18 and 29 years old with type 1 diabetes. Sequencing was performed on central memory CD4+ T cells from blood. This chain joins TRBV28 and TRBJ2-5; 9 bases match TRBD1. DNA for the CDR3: TGTGCCAGCAGTTTAGGGGGGACAGGGCAGCAAGAGACCCAGTACTTC. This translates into CASSLGGTGQQETQYF.